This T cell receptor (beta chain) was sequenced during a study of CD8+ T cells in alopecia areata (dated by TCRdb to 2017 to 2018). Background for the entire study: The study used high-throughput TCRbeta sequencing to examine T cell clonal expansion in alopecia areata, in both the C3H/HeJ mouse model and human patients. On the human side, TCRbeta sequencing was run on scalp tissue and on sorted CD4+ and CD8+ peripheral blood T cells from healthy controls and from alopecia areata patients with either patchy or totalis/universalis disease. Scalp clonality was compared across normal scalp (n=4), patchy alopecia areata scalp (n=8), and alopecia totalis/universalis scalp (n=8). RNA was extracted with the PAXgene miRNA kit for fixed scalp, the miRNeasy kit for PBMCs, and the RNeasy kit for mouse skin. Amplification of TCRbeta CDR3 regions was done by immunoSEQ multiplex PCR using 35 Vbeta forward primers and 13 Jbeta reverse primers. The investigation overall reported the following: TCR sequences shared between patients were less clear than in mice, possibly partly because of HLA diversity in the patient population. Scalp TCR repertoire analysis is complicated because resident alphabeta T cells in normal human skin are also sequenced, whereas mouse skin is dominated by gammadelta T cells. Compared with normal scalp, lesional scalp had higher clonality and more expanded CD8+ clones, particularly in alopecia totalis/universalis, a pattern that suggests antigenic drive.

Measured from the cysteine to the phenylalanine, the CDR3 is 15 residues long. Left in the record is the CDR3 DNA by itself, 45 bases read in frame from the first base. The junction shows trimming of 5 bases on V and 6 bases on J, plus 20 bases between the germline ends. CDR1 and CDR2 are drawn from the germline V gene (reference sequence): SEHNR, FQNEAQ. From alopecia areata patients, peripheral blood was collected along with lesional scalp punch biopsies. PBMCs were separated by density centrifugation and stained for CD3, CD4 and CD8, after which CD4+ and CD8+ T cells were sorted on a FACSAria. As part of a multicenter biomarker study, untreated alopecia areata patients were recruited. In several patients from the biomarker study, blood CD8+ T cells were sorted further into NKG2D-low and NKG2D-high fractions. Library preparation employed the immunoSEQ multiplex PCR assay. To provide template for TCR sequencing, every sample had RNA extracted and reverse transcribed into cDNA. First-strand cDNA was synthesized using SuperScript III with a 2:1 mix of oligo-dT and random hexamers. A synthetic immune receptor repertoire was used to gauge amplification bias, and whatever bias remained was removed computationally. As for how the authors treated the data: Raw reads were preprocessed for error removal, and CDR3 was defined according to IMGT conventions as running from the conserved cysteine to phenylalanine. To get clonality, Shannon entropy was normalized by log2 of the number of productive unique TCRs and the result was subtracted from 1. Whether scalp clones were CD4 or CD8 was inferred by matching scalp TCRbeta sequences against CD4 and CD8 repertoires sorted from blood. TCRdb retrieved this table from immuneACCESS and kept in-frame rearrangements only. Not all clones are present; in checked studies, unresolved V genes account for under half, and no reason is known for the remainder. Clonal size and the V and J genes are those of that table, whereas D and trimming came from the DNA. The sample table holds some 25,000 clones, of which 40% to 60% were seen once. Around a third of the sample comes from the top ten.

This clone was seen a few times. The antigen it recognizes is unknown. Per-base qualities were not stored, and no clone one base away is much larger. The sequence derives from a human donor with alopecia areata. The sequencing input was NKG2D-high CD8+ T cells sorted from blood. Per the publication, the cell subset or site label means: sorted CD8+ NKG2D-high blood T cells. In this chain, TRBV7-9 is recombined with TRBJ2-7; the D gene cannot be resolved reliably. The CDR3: CASSLPGEGMGEQYF. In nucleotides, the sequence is TGTGCCAGCAGCCTTCCCGGCGAAGGGATGGGCGAGCAGTACTTC.